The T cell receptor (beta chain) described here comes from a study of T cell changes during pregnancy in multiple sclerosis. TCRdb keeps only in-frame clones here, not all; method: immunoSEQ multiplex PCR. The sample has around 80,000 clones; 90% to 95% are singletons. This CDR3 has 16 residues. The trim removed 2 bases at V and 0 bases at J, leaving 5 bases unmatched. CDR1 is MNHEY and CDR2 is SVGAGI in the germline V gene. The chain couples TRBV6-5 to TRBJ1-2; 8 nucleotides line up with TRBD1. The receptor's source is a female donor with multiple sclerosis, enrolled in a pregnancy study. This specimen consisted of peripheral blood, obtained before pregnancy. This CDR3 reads CASSYRGQDPNYGYTF. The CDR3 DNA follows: TGTGCCAGCAGTTACCGGGGACAGGATCCTAACTATGGCTACACCTTC.